Listed below are T cell receptor beta chains from one sample, sequenced in a study of blood T cell repertoires in COVID-19. Sequencing was performed with immunoSEQ multiplex PCR; in TCRdb, only in-frame clones are kept and a portion is missing. The repertoire holds around 290,000 clones, approximately 90% seen once, with around 2% in the top ten. Sequencing was performed on PBMCs or T cells enriched from blood (not recorded which). Source of these receptors: a woman in her sixties in a cohort exposed to, infected with or recovered from COVID-19 (not recorded which). Both conserved end residues are trimmed from each CDR3.

V gene: TRBV30
J gene: TRBJ1-5
CDR3 protein: AWTASGDQPQH

V gene: TRBV11-3
J gene: TRBJ2-1
CDR3 protein: ASSLGGVAGGSVNEQF

V gene: TRBV5-1
J gene: TRBJ2-1
CDR3 protein: ASSPGTREGNEQF

V gene: TRBV24-1
J gene: TRBJ2-2
CDR3 protein: ATSDDRGQTGELF

V gene: TRBV9
J gene: TRBJ1-6
CDR3 protein: ASYRDGGSLH

V gene: TRBV28
J gene: TRBJ2-7
CDR3 protein: ASSFHRTSGRYEQY

V gene: TRBV19
J gene: TRBJ2-2
CDR3 protein: ASAQGVGGELF

V gene: TRBV18
J gene: TRBJ2-7
CDR3 protein: ASSSQDEQY

V gene: TRBV28
J gene: TRBJ2-7
CDR3 protein: ASFTRGLGYEQY

V gene: TRBV28
J gene: TRBJ1-4
CDR3 protein: ASSFPGQGYEKLF

V gene: TRBV5-1
J gene: TRBJ1-1
CDR3 protein: ASSLQGDKTEAF

V gene: TRBV27
J gene: TRBJ2-1
CDR3 protein: ASSSLAGVHEQF

V gene: TRBV10-3
J gene: TRBJ2-7
CDR3 protein: AISEGGFGQY

V gene: TRBV6-6
J gene: TRBJ2-1
CDR3 protein: ASSYAAGVYNEQF

V gene: TRBV3-1/TRBV3-2
J gene: TRBJ2-5
CDR3 protein: ASSQLTSGSRHQETQY

V gene: TRBV6-5
J gene: TRBJ1-1
CDR3 protein: ASRQVLNTEAF

V gene: TRBV27
J gene: TRBJ2-3
CDR3 protein: ASSLGIMTDTQY

V gene: TRBV7-9
J gene: TRBJ1-3
CDR3 protein: ASSDRTRGSGNTIY

V gene: TRBV15
J gene: TRBJ2-3
CDR3 protein: ATSRGGTSGREGDTQY

V gene: TRBV5-1
J gene: TRBJ2-7
CDR3 protein: ASSLGVGADEQY

V gene: TRBV7-2
J gene: TRBJ1-2
CDR3 protein: ASSSQGAPRGYT

V gene: TRBV20-1
J gene: TRBJ2-1
CDR3 protein: SASPSGLAGNEQF

V gene: TRBV5-4
J gene: TRBJ2-3
CDR3 protein: ASSFGGVSTDTQY

V gene: TRBV28
J gene: TRBJ1-1
CDR3 protein: ASKFAGGGTEAF

V gene: TRBV27
J gene: TRBJ1-6
CDR3 protein: ASSPGTGVRRNSPLH

V gene: TRBV2
J gene: TRBJ1-1
CDR3 protein: ASSTGAGQQAF

V gene: TRBV9
J gene: TRBJ2-7
CDR3 protein: ASSRAPANQGYEQY